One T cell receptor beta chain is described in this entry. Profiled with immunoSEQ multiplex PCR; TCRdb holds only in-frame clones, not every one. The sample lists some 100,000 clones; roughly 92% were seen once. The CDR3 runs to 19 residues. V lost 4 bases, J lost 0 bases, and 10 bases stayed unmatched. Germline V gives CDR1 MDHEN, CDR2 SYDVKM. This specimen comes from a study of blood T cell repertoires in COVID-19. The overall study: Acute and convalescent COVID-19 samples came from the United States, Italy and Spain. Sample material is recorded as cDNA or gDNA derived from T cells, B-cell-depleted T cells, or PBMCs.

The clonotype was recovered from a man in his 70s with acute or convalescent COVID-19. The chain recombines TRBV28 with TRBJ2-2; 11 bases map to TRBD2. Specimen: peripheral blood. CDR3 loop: CASSSVAGGNFANTGELFF. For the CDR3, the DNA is TGTGCCAGCAGTTCGGTAGCGGGAGGGAACTTCGCGAACACCGGGGAGCTGTTTTTT.